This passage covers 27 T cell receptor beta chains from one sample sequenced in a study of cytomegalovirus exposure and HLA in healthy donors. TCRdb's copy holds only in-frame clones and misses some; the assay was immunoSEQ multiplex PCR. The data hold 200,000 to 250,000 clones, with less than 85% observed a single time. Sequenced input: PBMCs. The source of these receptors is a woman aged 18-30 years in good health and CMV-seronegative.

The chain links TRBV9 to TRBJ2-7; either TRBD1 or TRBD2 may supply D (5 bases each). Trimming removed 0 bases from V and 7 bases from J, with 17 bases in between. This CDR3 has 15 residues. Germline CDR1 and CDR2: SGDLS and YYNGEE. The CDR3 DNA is TGTGCCAGCAGCGTAGGGGACCCTTCGCAGGGTGAGCAGTACTTC. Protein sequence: CASSVGDPSQGEQYF.

The DNA for the CDR3 is TGCGCCAGCAGCCCGGAGGGGGGACACGAGCAGTACTTC. This translates into CASSPEGGHEQYF. The rearrangement links TRBV5-1 to TRBJ2-7; tentatively, D is TRBD1 or TRBD2 (6 bases each). Germline V gene sequence: CDR1 SGHRS, CDR2 YFSETQ. This CDR3 has 13 residues. V was trimmed by 4 bases and J by 5 bases, leaving 13 bases between them.

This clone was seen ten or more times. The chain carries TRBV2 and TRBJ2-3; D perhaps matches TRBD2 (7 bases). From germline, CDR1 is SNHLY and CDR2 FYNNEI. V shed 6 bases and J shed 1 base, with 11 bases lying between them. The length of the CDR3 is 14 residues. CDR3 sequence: CASRKGGGTDTQYF. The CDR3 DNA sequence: TGTGCCAGCAGGAAGGGGGGGGGCACAGATACGCAGTATTTT.

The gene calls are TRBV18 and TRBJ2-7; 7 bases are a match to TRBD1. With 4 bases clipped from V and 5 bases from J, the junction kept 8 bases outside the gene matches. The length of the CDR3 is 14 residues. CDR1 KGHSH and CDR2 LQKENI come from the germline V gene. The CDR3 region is CASSRDRASHEQYF. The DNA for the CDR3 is TGTGCCAGCTCACGAGACAGGGCCAGCCACGAGCAGTACTTC.

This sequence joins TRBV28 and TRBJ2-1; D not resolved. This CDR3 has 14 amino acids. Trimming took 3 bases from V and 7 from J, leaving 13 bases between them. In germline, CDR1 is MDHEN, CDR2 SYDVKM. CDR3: CASSLETEWNEQFF. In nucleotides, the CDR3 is TGTGCCAGCAGTTTGGAGACGGAATGGAATGAGCAGTTCTTC.

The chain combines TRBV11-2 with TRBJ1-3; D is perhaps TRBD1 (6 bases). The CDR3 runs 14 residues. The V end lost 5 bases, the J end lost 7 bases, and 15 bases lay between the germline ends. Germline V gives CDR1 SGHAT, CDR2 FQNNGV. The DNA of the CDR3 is TGTGCCAGCAGCCCCCGGGACAAGAGGAACACCATATATTTT. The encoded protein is CASSPRDKRNTIYF. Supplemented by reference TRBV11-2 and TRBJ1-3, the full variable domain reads EAGVAQSPRYKIIEKRQSVAFWCNPISGHATLYWYQQILGQGPKLLIQFQNNGVVDDSQLPKDRFSAERLKGVDSTLKIQPAKLEDSAVYLCASSPRDKRNTIYFGEGSWLTVV.

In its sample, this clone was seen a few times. CDR3 sequence reads: CASSLESLSYEQYF. Here the CDR3 DNA reads TGTGCCAGCAGCTTAGAGTCGTTGTCCTACGAGCAGTACTTC. This sequence joins TRBV7-2 and TRBJ2-7, with unresolved D. V lost 1 base, J lost 1 base, and 8 bases lay in between. In germline, CDR1 is SGHTA, CDR2 FQGNSA. This CDR3 has 14 residues. Complete variable domain (other parts from reference TRBV7-2 and TRBJ2-7): GAGVSQSPSNKVTEKGKDVELRCDPISGHTALYWYRQSLGQGLEFLIYFQGNSAPDKSGLPSDRFSAERTGGSVSTLTIQRTQQEDSAVYLCASSLESLSYEQYFGPGTRLTVT.

The CDR3 sequence is CASSYSERGLGGYTF. The CDR3 DNA reads TGTGCCAGCAGTTACTCGGAGAGGGGGCTAGGTGGCTACACCTTC. The rearrangement links TRBV6-5 to TRBJ1-2; 7 bases are shared with TRBD1. V dropped 0 bases and J dropped 7; count of bases not matched to a gene: 8. The CDR3 runs 15 residues. Per germline, CDR1 MNHEY and CDR2 SVGAGI.

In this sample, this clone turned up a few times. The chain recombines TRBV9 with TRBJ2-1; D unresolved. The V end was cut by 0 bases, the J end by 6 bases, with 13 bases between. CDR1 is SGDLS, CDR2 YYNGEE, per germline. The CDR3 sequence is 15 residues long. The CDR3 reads CASSVAPGIPNEQFF. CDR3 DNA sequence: TGTGCCAGCAGCGTAGCACCGGGTATCCCCAATGAGCAGTTCTTC.

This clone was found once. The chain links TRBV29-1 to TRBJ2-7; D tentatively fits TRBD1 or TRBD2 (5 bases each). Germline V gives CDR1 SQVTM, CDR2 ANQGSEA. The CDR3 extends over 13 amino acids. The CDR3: CSGRDVSSYEQYF. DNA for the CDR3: TGCAGTGGCCGGGACGTCAGCTCCTACGAGCAGTACTTC.

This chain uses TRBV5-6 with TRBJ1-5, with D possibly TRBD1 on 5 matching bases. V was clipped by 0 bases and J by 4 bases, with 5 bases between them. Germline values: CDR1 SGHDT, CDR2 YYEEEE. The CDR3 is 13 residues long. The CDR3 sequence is CASSLGTNQPQHF. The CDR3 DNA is TGTGCCAGCAGCTTGGGGACAAATCAGCCCCAGCATTTT.

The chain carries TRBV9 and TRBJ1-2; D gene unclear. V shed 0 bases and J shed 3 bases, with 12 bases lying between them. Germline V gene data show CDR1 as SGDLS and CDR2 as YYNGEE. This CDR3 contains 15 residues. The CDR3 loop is CASSVAGSRDYGYTF. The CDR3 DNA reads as TGTGCCAGCAGCGTAGCTGGGAGCAGAGACTATGGCTACACCTTC.

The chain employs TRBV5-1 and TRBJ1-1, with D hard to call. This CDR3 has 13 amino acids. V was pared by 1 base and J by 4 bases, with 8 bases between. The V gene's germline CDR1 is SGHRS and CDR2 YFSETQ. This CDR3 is CASSLQATTEAFF. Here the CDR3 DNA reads TGCGCCAGCAGCTTGCAGGCGACCACTGAAGCTTTCTTT.

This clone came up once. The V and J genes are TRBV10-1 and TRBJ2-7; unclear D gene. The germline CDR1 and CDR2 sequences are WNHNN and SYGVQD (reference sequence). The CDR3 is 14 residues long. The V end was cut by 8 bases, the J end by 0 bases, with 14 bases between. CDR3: CASPGKHISYEQYF. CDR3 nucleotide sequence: TGCGCCAGCCCAGGTAAGCATATCTCCTACGAGCAGTACTTC.

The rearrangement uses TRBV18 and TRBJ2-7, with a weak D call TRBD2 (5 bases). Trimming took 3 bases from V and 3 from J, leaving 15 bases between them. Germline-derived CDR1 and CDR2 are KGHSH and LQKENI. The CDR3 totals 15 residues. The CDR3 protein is CASSPTKRVGYEQYF. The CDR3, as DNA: TGTGCCAGCTCACCCACGAAGAGGGTTGGCTACGAGCAGTACTTC.

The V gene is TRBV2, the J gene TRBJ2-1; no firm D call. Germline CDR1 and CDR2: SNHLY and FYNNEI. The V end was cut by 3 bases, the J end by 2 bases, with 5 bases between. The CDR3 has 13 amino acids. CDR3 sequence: CASSEGTYNEQFF. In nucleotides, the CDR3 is TGTGCCAGCAGTGAGGGAACCTACAATGAGCAGTTCTTC.

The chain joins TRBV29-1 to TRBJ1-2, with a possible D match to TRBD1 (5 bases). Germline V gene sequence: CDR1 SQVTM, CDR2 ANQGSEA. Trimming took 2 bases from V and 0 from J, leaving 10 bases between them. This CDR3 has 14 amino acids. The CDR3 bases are TGCAGCGTTGAATCCCCGGGGCCTAACTATGGCTACACCTTC. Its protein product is CSVESPGPNYGYTF.

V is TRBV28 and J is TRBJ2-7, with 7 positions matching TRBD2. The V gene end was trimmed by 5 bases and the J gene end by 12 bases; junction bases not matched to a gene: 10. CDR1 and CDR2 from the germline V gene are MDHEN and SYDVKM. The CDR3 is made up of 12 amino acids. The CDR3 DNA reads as TGTGCCAGCAGTATTCGACTAGCCCCTCTGTACTTC. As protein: CASSIRLAPLYF.

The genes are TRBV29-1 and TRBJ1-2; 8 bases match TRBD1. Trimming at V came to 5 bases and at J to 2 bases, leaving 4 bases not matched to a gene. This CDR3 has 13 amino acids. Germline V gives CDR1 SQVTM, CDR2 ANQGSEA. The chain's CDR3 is CSVIDRGNYGYTF. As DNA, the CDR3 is TGCAGCGTTATTGACAGGGGCAACTATGGCTACACCTTC.

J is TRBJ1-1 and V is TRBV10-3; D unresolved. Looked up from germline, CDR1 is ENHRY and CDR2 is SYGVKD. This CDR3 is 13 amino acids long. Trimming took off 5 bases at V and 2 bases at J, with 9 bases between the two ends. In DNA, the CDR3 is TGTGCCATCAGTTCGAAAAGCAACACTGAAGCTTTCTTT. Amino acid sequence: CAISSKSNTEAFF.

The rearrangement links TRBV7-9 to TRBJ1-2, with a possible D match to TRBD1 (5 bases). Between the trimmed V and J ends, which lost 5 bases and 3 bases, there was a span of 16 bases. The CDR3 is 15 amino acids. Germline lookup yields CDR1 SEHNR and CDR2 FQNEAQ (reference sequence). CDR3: CASSRQVGRDYGYTF. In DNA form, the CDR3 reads TGTGCCAGCAGCCGGCAGGTGGGACGAGACTATGGCTACACCTTC.

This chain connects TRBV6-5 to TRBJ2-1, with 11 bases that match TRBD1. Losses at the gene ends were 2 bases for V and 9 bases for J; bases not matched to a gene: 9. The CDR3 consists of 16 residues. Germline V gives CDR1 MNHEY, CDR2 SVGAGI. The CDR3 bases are TGTGCCAGCAGTTACCCCGGGGGACAGGGGGTAAGTGAGCAGTTCTTC. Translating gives CASSYPGGQGVSEQFF.

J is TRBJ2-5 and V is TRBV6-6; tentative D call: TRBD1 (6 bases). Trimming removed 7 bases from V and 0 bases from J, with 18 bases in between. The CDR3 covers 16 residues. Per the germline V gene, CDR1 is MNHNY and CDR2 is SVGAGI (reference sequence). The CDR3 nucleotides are TGTGCCAGCAAGGGCGTACCAGGGGACAACCAAGAGACCCAGTACTTC. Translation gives CASKGVPGDNQETQYF.

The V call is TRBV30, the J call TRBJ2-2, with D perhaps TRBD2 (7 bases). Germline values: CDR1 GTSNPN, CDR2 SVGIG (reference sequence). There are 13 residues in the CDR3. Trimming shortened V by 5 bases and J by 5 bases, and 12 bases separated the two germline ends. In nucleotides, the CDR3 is TGTGCCTGGGTAGGGGGGGTGACCGGGGAGCTGTTTTTT. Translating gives CAWVGGVTGELFF.

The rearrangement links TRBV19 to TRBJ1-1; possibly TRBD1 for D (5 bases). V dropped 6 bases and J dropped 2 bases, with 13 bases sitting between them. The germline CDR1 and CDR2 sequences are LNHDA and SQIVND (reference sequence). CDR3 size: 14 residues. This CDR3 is CASRTDKTNTEAFF. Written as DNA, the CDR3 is TGTGCCAGTAGAACGGACAAGACCAACACTGAAGCTTTCTTT.

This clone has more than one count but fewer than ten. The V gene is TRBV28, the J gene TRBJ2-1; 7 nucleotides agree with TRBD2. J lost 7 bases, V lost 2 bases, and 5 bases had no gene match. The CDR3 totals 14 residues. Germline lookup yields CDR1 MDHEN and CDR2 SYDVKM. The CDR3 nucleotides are TGTGCCAGCAGTTTAGCGGGGGAGATTAATGAGCAGTTCTTC. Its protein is CASSLAGEINEQFF. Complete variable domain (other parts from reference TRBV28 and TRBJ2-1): DVKVTQSSRYLVKRTGEKVFLECVQDMDHENMFWYRQDPGLGLRLIYFSYDVKMKEKGDIPEGYSVSREKKERFSLILESASTNQTSMYLCASSLAGEINEQFFGPGTRLTVL.

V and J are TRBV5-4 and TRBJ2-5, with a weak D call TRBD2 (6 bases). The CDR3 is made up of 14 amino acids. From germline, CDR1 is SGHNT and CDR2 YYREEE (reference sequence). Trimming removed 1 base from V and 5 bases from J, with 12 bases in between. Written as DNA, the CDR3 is TGTGCCAGCAGCTTGATCTCGGGGGTGGAGACCCAGTACTTC. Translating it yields CASSLISGVETQYF.